The rows below give T cell receptor beta chains drawn from one sample of a study of CXCR3-negative and CXCR3-positive naive CD8 T cells. TCRdb re-called the 5' RACE reads and catalogs CDR3 proteins one per entry, DNA excluded. This repertoire includes about 150,000 distinct CDR3 sequences. Source material: naive CXCR3+ CD8+ T cells from blood. These receptor sequences come from a human donor in good health. Some clones in this sample may be carry-over from other donors' samples. Each CDR3 is given with its conserved first and last residue. Fields, in order: V gene, J gene, CDR3 protein.

v_call: TRBV13; j_call: TRBJ2-7; cdr3_aa: CASSLTGEVNEQYF
v_call: TRBV3-1; j_call: TRBJ2-7; cdr3_aa: CASSRGLAGVRSYEQYF
v_call: TRBV20-1; j_call: TRBJ1-1; cdr3_aa: CSARYPYRITGGQNTEAFF
v_call: TRBV2; j_call: TRBJ2-1; cdr3_aa: CASRWKTGRMNNEQFF
v_call: TRBV2; j_call: TRBJ2-7; cdr3_aa: CASSEGPRSYEQYF
v_call: TRBV7-9; j_call: TRBJ1-1; cdr3_aa: CASSPVAGVLEAFF
v_call: TRBV9; j_call: TRBJ2-7; cdr3_aa: CASSPPLGYDEQYF
v_call: TRBV12-3/TRBV12-4; j_call: TRBJ1-2; cdr3_aa: CASSYDEGLGYYGYTF
v_call: TRBV5-1; j_call: TRBJ2-3; cdr3_aa: CASRGATDTQYF
v_call: TRBV19; j_call: TRBJ2-1; cdr3_aa: CASSRPGQGYNEQFF
v_call: TRBV9; j_call: TRBJ2-6; cdr3_aa: CASSVNKAGANVLTF
v_call: TRBV6-1; j_call: TRBJ2-5; cdr3_aa: CASSAGFRDQETRYF
v_call: TRBV28; j_call: TRBJ1-6; cdr3_aa: CASTPGQGPLGSPLHF
v_call: TRBV12-3/TRBV12-4; j_call: TRBJ2-3; cdr3_aa: CASSHAKDRGRTDTQYF
v_call: TRBV12-3/TRBV12-4; j_call: TRBJ2-1; cdr3_aa: CASTLSSSEQFF
v_call: TRBV6-1; j_call: TRBJ2-1; cdr3_aa: CASSGDGDYNEQFF
v_call: TRBV5-1; j_call: TRBJ1-1; cdr3_aa: CASSLSGNSEAFF
v_call: TRBV2; j_call: TRBJ1-4; cdr3_aa: CASSELGAGEKLFF
v_call: TRBV14; j_call: TRBJ2-3; cdr3_aa: CASSQVSGQGADDTQYF
v_call: TRBV20-1; j_call: TRBJ1-3; cdr3_aa: CSARDMQGILGNTIYF
v_call: TRBV28; j_call: TRBJ2-1; cdr3_aa: CASRRTSTNNEQFF
v_call: TRBV6-6; j_call: TRBJ2-3; cdr3_aa: CASSYPGLGTDTQYF
v_call: TRBV7-8; j_call: TRBJ2-1; cdr3_aa: CASSMWRDRGFYNEQFF
v_call: TRBV29-1; j_call: TRBJ2-3; cdr3_aa: CSVEDQGSPQGTDTQYF
v_call: TRBV28; j_call: TRBJ1-5; cdr3_aa: CASSLWSGIVNQPQHF
v_call: TRBV20-1; j_call: TRBJ2-7; cdr3_aa: CSARDGVGQYF
v_call: TRBV9; j_call: TRBJ2-1; cdr3_aa: CASSVTDYNEQFF
v_call: TRBV10-2; j_call: TRBJ2-1; cdr3_aa: CASSESGGLAGGPRRSYNEQFF
v_call: TRBV4-1; j_call: TRBJ2-1; cdr3_aa: CASSHPGLAGNEQFF
v_call: TRBV12-3/TRBV12-4; j_call: TRBJ2-2; cdr3_aa: CASSSWGERELFF
v_call: TRBV18; j_call: TRBJ2-3; cdr3_aa: CASSYWDRTDTQYF
v_call: TRBV14; j_call: TRBJ2-7; cdr3_aa: CASSTAAVAKQYF
v_call: TRBV5-1; j_call: TRBJ2-5; cdr3_aa: CASSLEGLGDQETQYF
v_call: TRBV3-1; j_call: TRBJ2-3; cdr3_aa: CASSHGTNGITDTQYF
v_call: TRBV7-8; j_call: TRBJ2-6; cdr3_aa: CASSLGTGSSGANVLTF
v_call: TRBV28; j_call: TRBJ1-6; cdr3_aa: CASSPRHGTGSSYNSPLHF
v_call: TRBV29-1; j_call: TRBJ2-7; cdr3_aa: CSSSLAGSYEQYF
v_call: TRBV28; j_call: TRBJ2-3; cdr3_aa: CASRQSGTPDTQYF
v_call: TRBV19; j_call: TRBJ2-2; cdr3_aa: CASSILVTGELFF
v_call: TRBV7-9; j_call: TRBJ2-3; cdr3_aa: CASSRTGADSTDTQYF
v_call: TRBV25-1; j_call: TRBJ2-3; cdr3_aa: CASSESGRVADTQYF
v_call: TRBV29-1; j_call: TRBJ2-4; cdr3_aa: CSVEDLASGALKNIQYF
v_call: TRBV28; j_call: TRBJ1-5; cdr3_aa: CASSLSRGQHQPQHF
v_call: TRBV14; j_call: TRBJ2-3; cdr3_aa: CASSQGKREYADTQYF
v_call: TRBV6-5; j_call: TRBJ2-5; cdr3_aa: CASSKASGVGETQYF
v_call: TRBV12-3/TRBV12-4; j_call: TRBJ1-6; cdr3_aa: CASSLAGQVGNSPLHF
v_call: TRBV7-3; j_call: TRBJ2-2; cdr3_aa: CASSLGALLGELFF
v_call: TRBV12-3/TRBV12-4; j_call: TRBJ1-2; cdr3_aa: CASTATQGAADGYTF
v_call: TRBV9; j_call: TRBJ2-3; cdr3_aa: CASSVGGSSTDTQYF
v_call: TRBV7-3; j_call: TRBJ2-4; cdr3_aa: CASSSGQGLDIQYF
v_call: TRBV7-9; j_call: TRBJ2-5; cdr3_aa: CAASPGVTGQETQYF
v_call: TRBV28; j_call: TRBJ1-5; cdr3_aa: CASSDRGRQPQHF
v_call: TRBV9; j_call: TRBJ2-7; cdr3_aa: CASSLLGGNDEQYF
v_call: TRBV7-9; j_call: TRBJ1-5; cdr3_aa: CASSLVVSPDGTLNQPQHF